Listed here are 27 T cell receptor beta chains from one sample, sequenced in a study of blood T cell repertoires in COVID-19. The table came from immunoSEQ multiplex PCR; TCRdb's copy has only in-frame clones and leaves some out. The data show approximately 280,000 clones, with almost 90% seen just once and about 1.7% held by the top ten. Sample: PBMCs or T cells enriched from blood (not recorded which). The receptors originated from a woman younger than 35 with acute COVID-19.

As DNA, the CDR3 is TGTGCCTGGAGATTTGTAGGGAGTAGCGGCTACACCTTC. Its protein product is CAWRFVGSSGYTF. The chain carries TRBV30 and TRBJ1-2; D is unresolved. Trimming stripped 3 bases from V and 8 bases from J, with 16 bases between. CDR1 and CDR2 (germline): GTSNPN, SVGIG (reference sequence). The length of the CDR3 is 13 residues.

The chain is built from TRBV19 and TRBJ1-5, with TRBD1 identical over 7 bases. The junction had 8 bases not matched to a gene; V was cut back by 5 bases and J by 4 bases. The CDR3 totals 15 residues. Germline CDR1 and CDR2: LNHDA and SQIVND (reference sequence). The CDR3 loop reads CASSVRDSFNQPQHF. CDR3 coding DNA: TGTGCCAGTAGTGTTCGGGACAGCTTTAATCAGCCCCAGCATTTT. The full variable domain, its missing parts supplied by reference TRBV19 and TRBJ1-5, is DGGITQSPKYLFRKEGQNVTLSCEQNLNHDAMYWYRQDPGQGLRLIYYSQIVNDFQKGDIAEGYSVSREKKESFPLTVTSAQKNPTAFYLCASSVRDSFNQPQHFGDGTRLSIL.

This chain uses TRBV6-6 with TRBJ1-1, with 8 bases matching TRBD1. Germline CDR1 is MNHNY and CDR2 is SVGAGI (reference sequence). The CDR3 loop spans 14 amino acids. J was trimmed by 3 bases and V by 6 bases; bases with no gene match: 6. This chain's CDR3 is CASSTTGADTEAFF. The DNA for the CDR3 is TGTGCCAGCAGCACGACAGGGGCGGACACTGAAGCTTTCTTT.

The rearrangement uses TRBV27 and TRBJ1-2; 9 bases line up with TRBD1. In germline, CDR1 is MNHEY, CDR2 SMNVEV (reference sequence). The CDR3 runs to 15 residues. V was pared by 3 bases and J by 1 base, with 3 bases of the junction left unmatched. Here the CDR3 DNA reads TGTGCCAGCAGTTTCGGGGACAGGGTTAACTATGGCTACACCTTC. It codes for CASSFGDRVNYGYTF.

This rearrangement joins TRBV7-2 to TRBJ1-2; TRBD1 is a possible D gene (6 bases). The CDR3 has 13 amino acids. Germline V CDR1 and CDR2: SGHTA, FQGNSA. V dropped 2 bases and J dropped 3 bases, with 7 bases sitting between them. CDR3 coding DNA: TGTGCCAGCAGCTTAAACAGGGACTATGGCTACACCTTC. Its protein is CASSLNRDYGYTF.

V usage is TRBV4-2 and J usage is TRBJ2-4; TRBD2 might be the D (5 bases). The germline CDR1 and CDR2 sequences are LGHNA and YNFKEQ. The V gene lost 0 bases and the J gene lost 1 base, with 22 bases spanning the gap. This CDR3 spans 20 amino acids. The CDR3 nucleotides are TGTGCCAGCAGCCAAGATTCGAGGGCGTTGGGCACTATGGCCAAAAACATTCAGTACTTC. Translated: CASSQDSRALGTMAKNIQYF.

The rearrangement uses TRBV5-6 and TRBJ2-1; TRBD1 matches at 7 bases. CDR3 length: 17 amino acids. The junction had 9 bases not matched to a gene; V was cut back by 1 base and J by 2 bases. Germline CDR1 is SGHDT and CDR2 is YYEEEE. The CDR3 loop reads CASSLISTGWPYNEQFF. The DNA for the CDR3 is TGTGCCAGCAGCTTGATCTCGACAGGGTGGCCCTACAATGAGCAGTTCTTC.

The DNA for the CDR3 is TGTGCCAGCAGATGGACAGGGGGGGAGACCCAGTACTTC. This gives the protein CASRWTGGETQYF. The chain uses TRBV11-2 and TRBJ2-5; 10 nucleotides match TRBD1. There are 13 residues in the CDR3. The germline V gene has CDR1 SGHAT and CDR2 FQNNGV. V was pared by 6 bases and J by 5 bases, with 3 bases of the junction left unmatched.

The chain recombines TRBV12-5 with TRBJ2-2; 14 nucleotides line up with TRBD2. The CDR3 has 16 amino acids. The trim removed 1 base at V and 7 bases at J, leaving 2 bases unmatched. CDR1 and CDR2 from the germline V gene are LGHNT and FRNRAP. The CDR3 coding sequence is TGTGCTAGTGGTTTGGCGGGACTAGCGGGAGACGGGGAGCTGTTTTTT. This encodes CASGLAGLAGDGELFF.

The rearrangement uses TRBV25-1 and TRBJ1-4; no clear D gene. V was shortened by 4 bases and J by 5 bases, with 14 bases between the two germline ends. The CDR3 covers 15 residues. CDR1 is MGHDK, CDR2 SYGVNS, per germline. The CDR3 region has the DNA TGTGCCAGCAGTGGCGACTGGGAGCTGAATGAAAAACTGTTTTTT. Its protein product is CASSGDWELNEKLFF. Filled out from reference TRBV25-1 and TRBJ1-4, the complete variable domain reads EADIYQTPRYLVIGTGKKITLECSQTMGHDKMYWYQQDPGMELHLIHYSYGVNSTEKGDLSSESTVSRIRTEHFPLTLESARPSHTSQYLCASSGDWELNEKLFFGSGTQLSVL.

The J gene is TRBJ1-5, the V gene TRBV7-2; no definite D call. This CDR3 comprises 15 residues. V lost 5 bases and J 2 bases, leaving 13 bases between the germline ends. The germline gives CDR1 SGHTA, CDR2 FQGNSA. CDR3 in amino acids: CASSPGLVGNQPQHF. CDR3 DNA sequence: TGTGCCAGCAGCCCCGGACTCGTGGGCAATCAGCCCCAGCATTTT.

V is TRBV5-8 and J is TRBJ1-1, with D possibly TRBD1 on 5 matching bases. Trimming shortened V by 4 bases and J by 2 bases, and 15 bases separated the two germline ends. The length of the CDR3 is 15 residues. CDR1 is SGHTS, CDR2 YDEGEE, per germline. CDR3 bases: TGTGCCAGCAGCCATACAGACAGAGGAAACACTGAAGCTTTCTTT. Its protein product is CASSHTDRGNTEAFF.

This chain joins TRBV6-5 and TRBJ1-6, with D perhaps TRBD1 (5 bases). With 2 bases removed from V and 7 bases from J, the gap between germline ends came to 9 bases. Germline CDR1 MNHEY, CDR2 SVGAGI. This CDR3 is 14 amino acids long. CDR3 loop: CASSYGGRNSPLHF. The CDR3, as DNA: TGTGCCAGCAGTTACGGGGGGAGGAATTCACCCCTCCACTTT.

The V call is TRBV19, the J call TRBJ1-1; 10 nucleotides line up with TRBD1. Germline CDR1 and CDR2: LNHDA and SQIVND (reference sequence). After removal of 5 bases from V and 0 bases from J, the junction contained 3 bases not matched to a gene. This CDR3 is 15 amino acids long. In nucleotides, the CDR3 is TGTGCCAGTAGTCGGGACAGGGGAATGAACACTGAAGCTTTCTTT. This gives the protein CASSRDRGMNTEAFF.

The rearrangement links TRBV30 to TRBJ1-1; D is undetermined. The CDR3 has 13 residues. The V gene lost 3 bases and the J gene lost 1 base, with 9 bases spanning the gap. CDR1 is GTSNPN, CDR2 SVGIG, per germline (reference sequence). The CDR3 sequence is CAWSEDWNTEAFF. The CDR3 DNA is TGTGCCTGGAGCGAGGACTGGAACACTGAAGCTTTCTTT. Full variable domain (outside the CDR3, taken from reference TRBV30 and TRBJ1-1): SQTIHQWPATLVQPVGSPLSLECTVEGTSNPNLYWYRQAAGRGLQLLFYSVGIGQISSEVPQNLSASRPQDRQFILSSKKLLLSDSGFYLCAWSEDWNTEAFFGQGTRLTVV.

In the case of this clone: The germline gene is not matched at one end of the junction; a read error may be the cause. V usage is TRBV2 and J usage is TRBJ2-7; 13 positions match TRBD2. Per germline, CDR1 SNHLY and CDR2 FYNNEI. This CDR3 has 15 residues. The DNA of the CDR3 is TGTGCCAGCAGGGAAGGGACTAGCGGGATATACGAGCAGTACTTC. This encodes CASREGTSGIYEQYF.

The V call is TRBV13, the J call TRBJ2-7, with 8 bases fitting TRBD1. Trimming cost V 0 bases and J 2 bases; bases outside gene matches: 0. Looked up from germline, CDR1 is PRHDT and CDR2 is FYEKMQ (reference sequence). This CDR3 has 14 amino acids. The CDR3 region is CASSLGQGAYEQYF. The CDR3 DNA sequence: TGTGCCAGCAGCTTAGGACAGGGGGCCTACGAGCAGTACTTC.

In DNA form, the CDR3 reads TGTGCCAGCAGACAGCTTCATAGCAATCAGCCCCAGCATTTT. It codes for CASRQLHSNQPQHF. V usage is TRBV27 and J usage is TRBJ1-5; no clear D gene. V lost 6 bases and J 0 bases, leaving 9 bases between the germline ends. The CDR3 has 14 amino acids. The germline CDR1 and CDR2 sequences are MNHEY and SMNVEV (reference sequence).

CDR3 amino acids: CASSSGRGSYNEQFF. The DNA of the CDR3 is TGCGCCAGCTCCAGCGGGAGGGGTTCCTACAATGAGCAGTTCTTC. V is TRBV4-3 and J is TRBJ2-1, with 10 bases that match TRBD2. CDR3 size: 15 residues. CDR1 LGHNA and CDR2 YSLEER come from the germline V gene. The junction had 5 bases not matched to a gene; V was cut back by 8 bases and J by 1 base.

The CDR3 region has the DNA TGTGCCTGGGCCGGGACTAGTCCTTACAATGAGCAGTTCTTC. Translating it yields CAWAGTSPYNEQFF. The chain has TRBV2 and TRBJ2-1; 8 bases map to TRBD2. The CDR3 covers 14 residues. The germline V gene has CDR1 SNHLY and CDR2 FYNNEI. Trimming cost V 11 bases and J 4 bases; bases outside gene matches: 10.

The chain links TRBV2 to TRBJ2-3; 9 bases match TRBD2. Trimming removed 8 bases from V and 0 bases from J; junction bases left unmatched: 9. The CDR3 extends over 16 amino acids. Germline V gene lookup returns CDR1 SNHLY and CDR2 FYNNEI. The CDR3 DNA is TGTGCCAGCTTGGCTAGCGGGAATCCCAGCACAGATACGCAGTATTTT. Its protein is CASLASGNPSTDTQYF.

V usage is TRBV5-1 and J usage is TRBJ1-2; D may be TRBD1 (5 bases). The CDR3 is 14 residues long. Germline V gene lookup returns CDR1 SGHRS and CDR2 YFSETQ. Deletions cut 1 base from V and 7 bases from J, with 14 bases between. In DNA, the CDR3 is TGCGCCAGCAGCTTGCTTCAGGGTGAGGCTGGCTACACCTTC. The encoded protein is CASSLLQGEAGYTF.

The rearrangement joins TRBV6-5 to TRBJ1-2; D perhaps matches TRBD1 (6 bases). V lost 5 bases, J lost 1 base, and 11 bases lay in between. The CDR3 has 14 residues. Germline V lookup: CDR1 MNHEY, CDR2 SVGAGI. DNA of the CDR3: TGTGCCAGCAGTACCTACAGGGATAACTATGGCTACACCTTC. It encodes CASSTYRDNYGYTF.

The rearrangement links TRBV18 to TRBJ2-1, with TRBD2 matching 13 bases. The CDR3 totals 19 residues. The V and J ends lost 2 bases and 0 bases, in that order; junction bases with no gene match: 7. The V gene's germline CDR1 is KGHSH and CDR2 LQKENI. CDR3 residues: CASSPRLAGGPSSYNEQFF. The CDR3 DNA is TGTGCCAGCTCACCAAGACTAGCGGGAGGACCGAGCTCCTACAATGAGCAGTTCTTC.

The chain recombines TRBV29-1 with TRBJ2-7; no clear D. The germline V gene has CDR1 SQVTM and CDR2 ANQGSEA. The CDR3 consists of 11 residues. V was clipped by 4 bases and J by 1 base, with 5 bases between them. CDR3 DNA: TGCAGCGTTGTTTCTTCCTACGAGCAGTACTTC. Amino acids: CSVVSSYEQYF.

The chain uses TRBV19 and TRBJ1-5; D ambiguous. With 5 bases removed from V and 0 bases from J, the gap between germline ends came to 8 bases. The CDR3 length is 14 residues. Germline CDR1 LNHDA, CDR2 SQIVND (reference sequence). The CDR3, as DNA: TGTGCCAGTAGTCGCGGGGATAGCAATCAGCCCCAGCATTTT. Protein: CASSRGDSNQPQHF.

The J gene is TRBJ2-1, the V gene TRBV15, with TRBD2 matching over 10 bases. The CDR3 is 17 amino acids. Per the germline V gene, CDR1 is LNHNV and CDR2 is YYDKDF (reference sequence). The V segment lost 2 bases and the J segment 4 bases; nucleotides outside the gene matches: 8. The chain's CDR3 is CATSRTAGTSVYNEQFF. In DNA form, the CDR3 reads TGTGCCACCAGCAGAACCGCCGGGACTAGCGTTTACAATGAGCAGTTCTTC.